The 4 T cell receptor beta chains presented below share a single source sample, sequenced in a study of blood T cell repertoires in COVID-19. Using immunoSEQ multiplex PCR, the repertoire was profiled, and TCRdb retains in-frame clones only, with some absent. The sample shows approximately 330,000 clones, approximately 90% of them seen only once. Material for sequencing was peripheral blood. These TCRs come from a woman aged 45-59 years with active or convalescent COVID-19.

This rearrangement joins TRBV27 to TRBJ1-6, with D possibly matching TRBD1 (6 bases). CDR1 and CDR2 from the germline V gene are MNHEY and SMNVEV (reference sequence). Trimming pared 7 bases from V and 7 bases from J, leaving 11 bases between. This CDR3 contains 13 residues. The CDR3 DNA is TGTGCCAGCAAGAGACAGGAGAATTCACCCCTCCACTTT. Its protein is CASKRQENSPLHF.

The chain recombines TRBV2 with TRBJ1-1; D is unresolved. CDR3 length: 15 residues. From germline, CDR1 is SNHLY and CDR2 FYNNEI. Trimming shortened V by 6 bases and J by 0 bases, and 14 bases separated the two germline ends. The CDR3 DNA reads TGTGCCAGCAGGATGGATACAGTTATGAACACTGAAGCTTTCTTT. It translates to CASRMDTVMNTEAFF.

V is TRBV7-8 and J is TRBJ2-7; D is possibly TRBD1 (5 bases). The V end lost 5 bases, the J end lost 6 bases, and 14 bases lay between the germline ends. This CDR3 is 13 amino acids long. Germline V gene sequence: CDR1 SGHVS, CDR2 FQNEAQ. Here the CDR3 reads CASSTDRIREQYF. As DNA, the CDR3 is TGTGCCAGCAGCACAGACAGAATACGCGAGCAGTACTTC.

This clone has only a few counts. This chain joins TRBV7-2 and TRBJ1-1, with D maybe TRBD1 (5 bases). This CDR3 has 13 residues. Germline V CDR1 and CDR2: SGHTA, FQGNSA. Between the trimmed V and J ends, which lost 7 bases and 3 bases, there was a span of 12 bases. CDR3: CASKREGYTEAFF. As DNA, the CDR3 is TGTGCCAGCAAAAGGGAGGGGTACACTGAAGCTTTCTTT.